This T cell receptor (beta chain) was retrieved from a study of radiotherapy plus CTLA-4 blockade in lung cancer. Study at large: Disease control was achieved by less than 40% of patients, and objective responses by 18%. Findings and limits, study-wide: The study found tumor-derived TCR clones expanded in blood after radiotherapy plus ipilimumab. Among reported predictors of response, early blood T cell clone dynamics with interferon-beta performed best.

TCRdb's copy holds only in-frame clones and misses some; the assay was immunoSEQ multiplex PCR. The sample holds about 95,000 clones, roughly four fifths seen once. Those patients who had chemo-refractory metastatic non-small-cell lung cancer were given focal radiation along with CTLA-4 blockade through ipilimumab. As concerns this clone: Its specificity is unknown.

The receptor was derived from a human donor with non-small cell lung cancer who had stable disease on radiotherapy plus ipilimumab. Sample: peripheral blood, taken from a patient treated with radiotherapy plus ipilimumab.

The CDR3 spells CASSLEGWGNRLTQDTQYF. In nucleotides, the CDR3 is TGTGCCAGCAGCTTAGAAGGTTGGGGGAACCGCCTCACCCAAGATACGCAGTATTTT. The rearrangement uses TRBV7-6 and TRBJ2-3, with D perhaps TRBD1 or TRBD2 (5 bases each). Germline values: CDR1 SGHVS, CDR2 FNYEAQ. Trimming cost V 1 base and J 5 bases, with 25 bases left between them. CDR3 size: 19 residues.